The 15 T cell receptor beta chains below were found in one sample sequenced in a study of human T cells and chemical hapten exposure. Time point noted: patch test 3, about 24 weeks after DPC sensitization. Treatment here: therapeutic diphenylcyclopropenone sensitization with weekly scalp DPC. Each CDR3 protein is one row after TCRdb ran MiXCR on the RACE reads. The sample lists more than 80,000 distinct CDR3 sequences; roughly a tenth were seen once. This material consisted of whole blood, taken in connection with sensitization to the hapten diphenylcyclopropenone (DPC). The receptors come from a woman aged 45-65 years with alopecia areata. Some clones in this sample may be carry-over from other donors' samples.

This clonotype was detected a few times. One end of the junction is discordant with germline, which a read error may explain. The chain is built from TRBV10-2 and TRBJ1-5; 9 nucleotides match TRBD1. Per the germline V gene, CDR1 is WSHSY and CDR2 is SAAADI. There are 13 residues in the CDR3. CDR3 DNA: TGCGCCACCGGACAGGGGAACAATCACCCCCAGCATTTT. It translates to CATGQGNNHPQHF.

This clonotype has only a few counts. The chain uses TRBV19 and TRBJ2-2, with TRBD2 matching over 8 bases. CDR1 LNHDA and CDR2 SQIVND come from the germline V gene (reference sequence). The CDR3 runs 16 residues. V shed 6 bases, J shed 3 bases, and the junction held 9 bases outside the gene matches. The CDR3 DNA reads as TGTGCCAGTAGCCAAGGACTAGCCCTTTACACCGGGGAGCTGTTTTTT. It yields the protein CASSQGLALYTGELFF.

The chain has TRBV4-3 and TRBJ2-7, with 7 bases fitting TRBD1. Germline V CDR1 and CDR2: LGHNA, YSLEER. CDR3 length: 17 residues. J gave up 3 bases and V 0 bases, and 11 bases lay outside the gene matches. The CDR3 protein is CASSQDIGTARLYEQYF. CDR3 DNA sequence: TGCGCCAGCAGCCAAGATATTGGGACAGCTCGGCTCTACGAGCAGTACTTC.

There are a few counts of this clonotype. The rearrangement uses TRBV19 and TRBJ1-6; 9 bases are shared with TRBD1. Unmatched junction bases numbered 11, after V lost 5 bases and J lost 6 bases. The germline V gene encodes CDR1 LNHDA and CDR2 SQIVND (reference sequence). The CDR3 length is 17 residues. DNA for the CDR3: TGTGCCAGTAGTGCCTCACCCGGGACAGGGTCTAATTCACCCCTCCACTTT. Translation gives CASSASPGTGSNSPLHF.

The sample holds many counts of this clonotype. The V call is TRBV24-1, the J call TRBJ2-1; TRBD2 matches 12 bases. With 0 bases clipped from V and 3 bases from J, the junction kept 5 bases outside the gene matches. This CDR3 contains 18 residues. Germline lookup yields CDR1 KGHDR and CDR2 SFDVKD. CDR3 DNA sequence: TGTGCCACCAGTGATTTGGGGACTAGCGGGTCGCTCTACAATGAGCAGTTCTTC. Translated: CATSDLGTSGSLYNEQFF.

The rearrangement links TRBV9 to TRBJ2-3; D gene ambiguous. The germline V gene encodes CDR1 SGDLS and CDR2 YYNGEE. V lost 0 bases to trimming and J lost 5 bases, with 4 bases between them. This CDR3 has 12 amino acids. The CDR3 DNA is TGTGCCAGCAGCGTAGTAGGAGATACGCAGTATTTT. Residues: CASSVVGDTQYF.

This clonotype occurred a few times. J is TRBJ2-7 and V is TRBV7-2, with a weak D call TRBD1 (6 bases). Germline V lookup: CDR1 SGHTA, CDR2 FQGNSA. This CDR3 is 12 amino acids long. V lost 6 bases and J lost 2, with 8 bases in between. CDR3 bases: TGTGCCAGCAGGGACAGCGCCTACGAGCAGTACTTC. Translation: CASRDSAYEQYF.

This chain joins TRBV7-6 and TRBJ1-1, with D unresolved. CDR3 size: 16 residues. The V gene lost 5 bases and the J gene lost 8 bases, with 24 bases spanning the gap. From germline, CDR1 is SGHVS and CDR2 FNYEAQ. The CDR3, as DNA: TGTGCCAGCAGCACCGAGGCCCCGGGAGTAAGTTTCGAAGCTTTCTTT. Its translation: CASSTEAPGVSFEAFF.

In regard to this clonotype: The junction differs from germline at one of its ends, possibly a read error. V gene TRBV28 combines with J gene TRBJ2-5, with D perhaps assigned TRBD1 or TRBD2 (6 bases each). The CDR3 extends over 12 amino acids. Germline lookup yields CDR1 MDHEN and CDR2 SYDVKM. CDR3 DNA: TGTGCCAGCAGTTTAGGGGGAAGGCCGGGGGCTTTC. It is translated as CASSLGGRPGAF.

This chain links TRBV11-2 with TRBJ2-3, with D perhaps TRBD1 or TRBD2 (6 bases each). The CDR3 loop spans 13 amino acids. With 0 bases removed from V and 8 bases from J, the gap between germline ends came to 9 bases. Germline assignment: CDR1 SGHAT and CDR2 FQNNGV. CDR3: CASSLEGGGTQYF. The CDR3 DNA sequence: TGTGCCAGCAGCTTAGAAGGAGGGGGTACGCAGTATTTT. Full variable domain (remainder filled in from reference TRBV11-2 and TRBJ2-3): EAGVAQSPRYKIIEKRQSVAFWCNPISGHATLYWYQQILGQGPKLLIQFQNNGVVDDSQLPKDRFSAERLKGVDSTLKIQPAKLEDSAVYLCASSLEGGGTQYFGPGTRLTVL.

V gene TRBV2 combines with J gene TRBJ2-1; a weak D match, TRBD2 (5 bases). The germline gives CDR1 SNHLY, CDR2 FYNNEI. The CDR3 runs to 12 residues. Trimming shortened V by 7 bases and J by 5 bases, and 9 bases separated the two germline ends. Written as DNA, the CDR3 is TGTGCCAGCAAACTAGGTAACAATGAGCAGTTCTTC. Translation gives CASKLGNNEQFF.

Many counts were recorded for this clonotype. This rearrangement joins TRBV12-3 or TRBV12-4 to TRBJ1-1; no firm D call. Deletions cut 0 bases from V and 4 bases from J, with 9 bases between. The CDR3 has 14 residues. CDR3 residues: CASSLAARSTEAFF. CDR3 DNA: TGTGCCAGCAGTTTAGCAGCGCGGAGCACTGAAGCTTTCTTT.

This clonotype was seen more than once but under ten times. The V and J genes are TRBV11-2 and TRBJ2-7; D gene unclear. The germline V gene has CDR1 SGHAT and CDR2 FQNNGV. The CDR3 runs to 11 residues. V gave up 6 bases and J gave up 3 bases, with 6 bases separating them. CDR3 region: CASRLDYEQYF. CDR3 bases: TGTGCCAGCAGACTCGACTACGAGCAGTACTTC.

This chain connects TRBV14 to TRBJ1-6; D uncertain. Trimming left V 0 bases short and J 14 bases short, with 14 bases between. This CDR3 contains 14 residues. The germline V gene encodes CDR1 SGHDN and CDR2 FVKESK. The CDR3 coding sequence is TGTGCCAGCAGCCAAGAATCTGTCATCCGGTCCCTCCACTTT. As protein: CASSQESVIRSLHF.

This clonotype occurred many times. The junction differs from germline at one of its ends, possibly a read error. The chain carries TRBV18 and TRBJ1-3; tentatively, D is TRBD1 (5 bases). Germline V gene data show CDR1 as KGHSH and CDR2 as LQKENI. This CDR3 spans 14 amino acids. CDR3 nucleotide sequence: TGTGCCAGCTCTCAGGACACATCTGAAAACACCATATATTTT. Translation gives CASSQDTSENTIYF.